Presented here are 2 T cell receptor beta chains from one specimen sequenced in a study of T cells in Graves' hyperthyroidism and ophthalmopathy (dated by TCRdb to the late 2010s). The library was produced with multiplex PCR. Sequenced using an Illumina HiSeq 2000. The TCR beta CDR3 regions were amplified from RNA transcripts. For the first round of RT-PCR on the TCR CDR3, the HTBI primer set was used together with the Qiagen OneStep RT-PCR kit. TCRdb's own reprocessing of the public reads used fastp at Q25 and MiXCR and kept productive beta chains. Each entry merges the rows of one CDR3 protein and shows their most common DNA and genes. The sample table records more than 600,000 distinct CDR3 sequences; over 15% of these occur just once. Of the sample, roughly 8% is held by the ten largest clones. The sequenced sample was blood. Receptors originate from a man in his late teens or twenties with Graves' hyperthyroidism.

This clonotype was observed at least ten times. The chain has TRBV3-1 and TRBJ2-3, with a weak D call TRBD2 (5 bases). The CDR3 is made up of 12 amino acids. The germline CDR1 and CDR2 sequences are LGHDT and YNNKEL (reference sequence). V lost 5 bases, J lost 5 bases, and 8 bases lay in between. Here the CDR3 DNA reads TGTGCCAGCAGCTCGGGGAGAGATACGCAGTATTTT. As protein: CASSSGRDTQYF.

This clonotype was seen repeatedly, ten times or more. This rearrangement joins TRBV12-3 or TRBV12-4 to TRBJ2-7; 12 bases line up with TRBD1. V was clipped by 6 bases and J by 4 bases; unmatched bases: 7. This CDR3 comprises 15 residues. CDR3 coding DNA: TGTGCCAGCAGCCGAGGGACAGGGGGCAATTACGAGCAGTACTTC. Its translation is CASSRGTGGNYEQYF.